Below, 32 T cell receptor beta chains from the same sample are listed, as sequenced in a study of shared clonotypes between healthy human individuals. TCRdb's table, derived via immunoSEQ multiplex PCR, lists solely in-frame clones and lacks some. The sample carries some 2,100,000 clones, almost 96% recorded once. What was sequenced was naive CD4+ T cells sorted from blood. The subset was: CD45RA+ positively selected. The receptors were gathered from a young man in good health.

V usage is TRBV28 and J usage is TRBJ2-5; 8 bases line up with TRBD1. The CDR3 is 13 amino acids. Trimming cost V 5 bases and J 4 bases; bases outside gene matches: 3. Germline lookup yields CDR1 MDHEN and CDR2 SYDVKM. CDR3 nucleotides: TGTGCCAGCAGTGGCAGGGGGCTAGAGACCCAGTACTTC. The encoded protein is CASSGRGLETQYF.

As for this clone: Different DNA sequences within this sample yield the same CDR3. This chain joins TRBV18 and TRBJ1-5; TRBD1 might be the D (5 bases). The CDR3 is 14 residues long. Germline CDR1 KGHSH, CDR2 LQKENI. The V end lost 3 bases, the J end lost 5 bases, and 11 bases lay between the germline ends. The CDR3 here is CASSPGTQDQPQHF. The CDR3 DNA reads TGTGCCAGCTCACCCGGGACCCAAGATCAGCCCCAGCATTTT. The variable domain in full, completed from reference TRBV18 and TRBJ1-5, reads NAGVMQNPRHLVRRRGQEARLRCSPMKGHSHVYWYRQLPEEGLKFMVYLQKENIIDESGMPKERFSAEFPKEGPSILRIQQVVRGDSAAYFCASSPGTQDQPQHFGDGTRLSIL.

V is TRBV28 and J is TRBJ2-7, with a tentative D call TRBD1 (6 bases). Germline loops: CDR1 MDHEN, CDR2 SYDVKM. The CDR3 contains 15 residues. V was trimmed by 7 bases and J by 5 bases, leaving 21 bases between them. CDR3 sequence (DNA): TGTGCCAGCACCAGGGGTCAAGTAATAGCCGACGAGCAGTACTTC. This gives the protein CASTRGQVIADEQYF.

The J gene is TRBJ2-2, the V gene TRBV29-1; D call uncertain. This CDR3 is 11 amino acids long. CDR1 and CDR2 (germline): SQVTM, ANQGSEA. Trimming stripped 5 bases from V and 7 bases from J, with 8 bases between. The DNA for the CDR3 is TGCAGCGTTACAATAGGCGGGGAGCTGTTTTTT. Residues: CSVTIGGELFF.

The rearrangement joins TRBV12-5 to TRBJ1-2, with 8 bases lining up with TRBD1. In germline, CDR1 is LGHNT, CDR2 FRNRAP. The CDR3 spans 15 residues. V was clipped by 1 base and J by 8 bases; unmatched bases: 9. CDR3 region: CASGLGQGTSRGYTF. The DNA for the CDR3 is TGTGCTAGTGGTTTGGGACAGGGGACCTCGCGAGGCTACACCTTC.

The chain carries TRBV7-9 and TRBJ2-5, with D perhaps given as TRBD1 or TRBD2 (5 bases each). CDR3 length equals 14 residues. The V end was cut by 7 bases, the J end by 0 bases, with 12 bases between. Per germline, CDR1 SEHNR and CDR2 FQNEAQ (reference sequence). The CDR3 DNA reads TGTGCCAGCACCCCCGGGGCGCACCAAGAGACCCAGTACTTC. Translating it yields CASTPGAHQETQYF.

The V and J genes are TRBV27 and TRBJ2-2; no reliable D call. CDR1 MNHEY and CDR2 SMNVEV come from the germline V gene (reference sequence). The CDR3 is 15 amino acids. The V end was cut by 8 bases, the J end by 0 bases, with 13 bases between. The CDR3 spells CASGKVVTNTGELFF. For the CDR3, the DNA is TGTGCCAGCGGGAAAGTAGTTACGAACACCGGGGAGCTGTTTTTT.

V gene TRBV11-2 combines with J gene TRBJ1-2; TRBD1 agrees at 9 bases. Germline V gene sequence: CDR1 SGHAT, CDR2 FQNNGV. V gave up 3 bases and J gave up 2 bases; unmatched junction bases: 1. The CDR3 totals 14 residues. CDR3 in DNA: TGTGCCAGCAGCTTCGGACAGGGGAACTATGGCTACACCTTC. Translation gives CASSFGQGNYGYTF.

The V call is TRBV19, the J call TRBJ2-7, with 10 bases fitting TRBD1. The CDR3 spans 16 residues. CDR1 and CDR2 from the germline V gene are LNHDA and SQIVND (reference sequence). Germline trimming cut 1 base from V and 6 bases from J; bases unmatched to any gene: 9. The CDR3 reads CASSIASGTGVGEQYF. In DNA, the CDR3 is TGTGCCAGTAGTATAGCCTCCGGGACAGGGGTCGGCGAGCAGTACTTC.

The gene calls are TRBV30 and TRBJ1-3, with 8 nucleotides matching TRBD1. CDR1 is GTSNPN, CDR2 SVGIG, per germline (reference sequence). This CDR3 spans 12 amino acids. CDR3 protein: CGQGASGNTIYF. The CDR3 nucleotides read TGTGGGCAGGGGGCTTCTGGAAACACCATATATTTT.

The gene calls are TRBV19 and TRBJ2-3, with 8 positions matching TRBD1. The CDR3 loop spans 13 amino acids. The V gene end was trimmed by 8 bases and the J gene end by 3 bases; junction bases not matched to a gene: 4. Germline V gives CDR1 LNHDA, CDR2 SQIVND (reference sequence). CDR3 region: CASADRGTDTQYF. CDR3 sequence (DNA): TGTGCCAGTGCCGACAGGGGAACAGATACGCAGTATTTT.

The CDR3 coding sequence is TGTGCCAGCAGTGAAAAAGGGGGAGGTTCCTACAATGAGCAGTTCTTC. Its translation: CASSEKGGGSYNEQFF. The rearrangement uses TRBV6-4 and TRBJ2-1; D is possibly TRBD1 or TRBD2 (6 bases each). The V gene's germline CDR1 is MRHNA and CDR2 SNTAGT. Trimming shortened V by 3 bases and J by 1 base, and 13 bases separated the two germline ends. The CDR3 length is 16 residues.

The chain carries TRBV4-1 and TRBJ1-4, with 7 nucleotides matching TRBD1. Per germline, CDR1 MGHRA and CDR2 YSYEKL. This CDR3 has 18 amino acids. With V trimmed by 0 bases and J by 5 bases, 12 bases remained unmatched. The chain's CDR3 is CASSQESIRGTANEKLFF. CDR3 in DNA: TGCGCCAGCAGCCAAGAATCGATTCGGGGGACAGCGAATGAAAAACTGTTTTTT.

This chain joins TRBV25-1 and TRBJ1-3, with D perhaps TRBD1 (6 bases). V shed 1 base and J shed 6 bases, with 13 bases lying between them. This CDR3 is 15 amino acids long. Per germline, CDR1 MGHDK and CDR2 SYGVNS. CDR3 sequence (DNA): TGTGCCAGCAGTGAATGGGGGGGCTCGGAAAACACCATATATTTT. Protein: CASSEWGGSENTIYF.

CDR3 region: CASSAGTRLFF. The CDR3 DNA is TGTGCCAGCAGCGCCGGGACGCGGCTGTTTTTT. V is TRBV11-2 and J is TRBJ2-2; the D gene could be TRBD1 or TRBD2 (5 bases each). Germline-derived CDR1 and CDR2 are SGHAT and FQNNGV. V lost 5 bases to trimming and J lost 13 bases, with 11 bases between them. This CDR3 region has 11 residues.

The chain combines TRBV5-1 with TRBJ1-4, with 10 bases that match TRBD1. The ends lost 0 bases at V and 8 bases at J; junction bases unmatched: 4. There are 15 residues in the CDR3. Germline V gene lookup returns CDR1 SGHRS and CDR2 YFSETQ. CDR3 DNA sequence: TGCGCCAGCAGCTTGGATGGGACAGGGGTCGAAAAACTGTTTTTT. Translating gives CASSLDGTGVEKLFF.

The rearrangement joins TRBV30 to TRBJ2-5; D call uncertain. This CDR3 has 14 amino acids. Germline lookup yields CDR1 GTSNPN and CDR2 SVGIG (reference sequence). Trimming shortened V by 4 bases and J by 5 bases, and 17 bases separated the two germline ends. The chain's CDR3 is CAWTGPALGETQYF. The CDR3 DNA follows: TGTGCCTGGACCGGTCCCGCCCTGGGGGAGACCCAGTACTTC.

V usage is TRBV2 and J usage is TRBJ1-6; D is uncertain. The CDR3 totals 12 residues. With 2 bases removed from V and 10 bases from J, the gap between germline ends came to 6 bases. The germline gives CDR1 SNHLY, CDR2 FYNNEI. The CDR3 sequence is CASSEFISPLHF. The DNA for the CDR3 is TGTGCCAGCAGTGAATTTATCTCACCCCTCCACTTT.

The CDR3 sequence is CASSEHGLGEAFF. In DNA, the CDR3 is TGTGCCAGCAGTGAACACGGGCTGGGGGAAGCTTTCTTT. The chain has TRBV25-1 and TRBJ1-1; D remains ambiguous. Trimming left V 2 bases short and J 8 bases short, with 12 bases between. This CDR3 has 13 amino acids. The V gene's germline CDR1 is MGHDK and CDR2 SYGVNS.

CDR3 sequence reads: CASSAGTKEETQYF. In nucleotides, the CDR3 is TGCGCCAGCAGCGCCGGGACGAAAGAAGAGACCCAGTACTTC. V is TRBV10-1 and J is TRBJ2-5; D is tentatively TRBD1 or TRBD2 (5 bases each). The CDR3 loop spans 14 amino acids. The germline gives CDR1 WNHNN, CDR2 SYGVQD (reference sequence). Trimming left V 6 bases short and J 3 bases short, with 14 bases between.

As concerns this clone: The sample carries other DNA sequences with the same CDR3. The rearrangement links TRBV5-6 to TRBJ1-1; no clear D. The CDR3 spans 13 residues. CDR1 and CDR2 (germline): SGHDT, YYEEEE. V dropped 1 base and J dropped 1 base, with 5 bases sitting between them. CDR3 in DNA: TGTGCCAGCAGCTTGACGGGGAACACTGAAGCTTTCTTT. Encoded protein: CASSLTGNTEAFF. The whole variable domain, filled in from reference TRBV5-6 and TRBJ1-1, reads DAGVTQSPTHLIKTRGQQVTLRCSPKSGHDTVSWYQQALGQGPQFIFQYYEEEERQRGNFPDRFSGHQFPNYSSELNVNALLLGDSALYLCASSLTGNTEAFFGQGTRLTVV.

The gene calls are TRBV10-3 and TRBJ1-2; 7 positions match TRBD1. The CDR3 runs 14 residues. CDR1 and CDR2 (germline): ENHRY, SYGVKD. The J segment lost 4 bases and the V segment lost 3 bases, leaving 5 bases of the junction unmatched. The CDR3: CAISDLGQTYGYTF. CDR3 nucleotide sequence: TGTGCCATCAGTGACCTGGGACAGACCTATGGCTACACCTTC.

With respect to this clone: Different DNA sequences within this sample yield the same CDR3. The CDR3 DNA is TGTGCCAGCAGTAGAGGACAGGGTTACGAGCAGTACTTC. Amino acid sequence: CASSRGQGYEQYF. The chain couples TRBV27 to TRBJ2-7, with 8 bases fitting TRBD1. From germline, CDR1 is MNHEY and CDR2 SMNVEV (reference sequence). The CDR3 extends over 13 amino acids. V shed 5 bases and J 4 bases; nucleotides not matched to a gene: 4.

J is TRBJ1-2 and V is TRBV7-2; 8 bases map to TRBD1. This CDR3 has 15 residues. Germline CDR1 is SGHTA and CDR2 is FQGNSA. Trimming took 1 base from V and 2 from J; bases not matched to a gene: 3. CDR3 bases: TGTGCCAGCAGCTTAGAGTGGACAGGGAACTATGGCTACACCTTC. Translation gives CASSLEWTGNYGYTF. Together with reference TRBV7-2 and TRBJ1-2, the CDR3 gives the full variable domain: GAGVSQSPSNKVTEKGKDVELRCDPISGHTALYWYRQSLGQGLEFLIYFQGNSAPDKSGLPSDRFSAERTGGSVSTLTIQRTQQEDSAVYLCASSLEWTGNYGYTFGSGTRLTVV.

The chain uses TRBV5-1 and TRBJ2-1, with 9 bases that match TRBD2. CDR3 length: 16 residues. CDR1 SGHRS and CDR2 YFSETQ come from the germline V gene. V was pared by 4 bases and J by 7 bases, with 12 bases of the junction left unmatched. The CDR3 region is CASSLAGLAIGNEQFF. CDR3 DNA sequence: TGCGCCAGCAGCCTAGCTGGACTAGCGATTGGAAATGAGCAGTTCTTC.

With respect to this clone: Other nucleotide sequences from this sample produce the same CDR3. This chain connects TRBV18 to TRBJ1-5, with 9 bases fitting TRBD1. Per the germline V gene, CDR1 is KGHSH and CDR2 is LQKENI. The CDR3 spans 14 residues. The junction had 2 bases not matched to a gene; V was cut back by 3 bases and J by 5 bases. The CDR3 region has the DNA TGTGCCAGCTCACCGGGACAGGGAGATCAGCCCCAGCATTTT. Translated: CASSPGQGDQPQHF.

In DNA, the CDR3 is TGTGCCAGCAGCGTAGCCGGGACTAGCGGGAACACCGGGGAGCTGTTTTTT. Residues: CASSVAGTSGNTGELFF. The chain joins TRBV9 to TRBJ2-2; TRBD2 matches 11 bases. The germline V gene encodes CDR1 SGDLS and CDR2 YYNGEE. The CDR3 spans 17 residues. V was pared by 0 bases and J by 1 base, with 2 bases of the junction left unmatched. Combining the CDR3 with reference TRBV9 and TRBJ2-2 gives the whole variable domain DSGVTQTPKHLITATGQRVTLRCSPRSGDLSVYWYQQSLDQGLQFLIQYYNGEERAKGNILERFSAQQFPDLHSELNLSSLELGDSALYFCASSVAGTSGNTGELFFGEGSRLTVL.

This chain connects TRBV4-1 to TRBJ2-1, with no clear D. V lost 1 base to trimming and J lost 4 bases, with 8 bases between them. CDR1 is MGHRA, CDR2 YSYEKL, per germline. CDR3 length: 14 amino acids. The CDR3 sequence is CASSQAWLYNEQFF. Here the CDR3 DNA reads TGCGCCAGCAGCCAAGCGTGGCTATACAATGAGCAGTTCTTC.

The chain combines TRBV6-1 with TRBJ1-2; the D gene is possibly TRBD1 (6 bases). The V and J ends lost 2 bases and 8 bases respectively, with 15 bases between them. Per germline, CDR1 MNHNS and CDR2 SASEGT. The CDR3 is 14 residues long. The DNA of the CDR3 is TGTGCCAGCAGTGAATACAGGGACGTTGGGGGCTACACCTTC. Translating gives CASSEYRDVGGYTF.

The chain employs TRBV19 and TRBJ2-7; possibly TRBD1 for D (6 bases). Looked up from germline, CDR1 is LNHDA and CDR2 is SQIVND (reference sequence). The V gene lost 6 bases and the J gene lost 3 bases, with 18 bases spanning the gap. The CDR3 runs to 15 residues. CDR3 region: CASSKAAGEFYEQYF. The CDR3 DNA sequence: TGTGCCAGTAGCAAAGCCGCAGGGGAGTTCTACGAGCAGTACTTC.

The chain carries TRBV25-1 and TRBJ1-6; the D gene is possibly TRBD1 (5 bases). This CDR3 region has 13 residues. Between the trimmed V and J ends, which lost 6 bases and 6 bases, there was a span of 9 bases. Germline V gene sequence: CDR1 MGHDK, CDR2 SYGVNS. CDR3 protein: CASRGDFNSPLHF. The DNA of the CDR3 is TGTGCCAGCAGGGGGGATTTTAATTCACCCCTCCACTTT.

V and J are TRBV6-5 and TRBJ2-3; 10 bases map to TRBD2. Trimming at V came to 5 bases and at J to 0 bases, leaving 2 bases not matched to a gene. This CDR3 region has 15 residues. CDR1 is MNHEY, CDR2 SVGAGI, per germline. The CDR3 DNA follows: TGTGCCAGCAGTGTGACTAGCGGGAGCACAGATACGCAGTATTTT. Protein sequence: CASSVTSGSTDTQYF.